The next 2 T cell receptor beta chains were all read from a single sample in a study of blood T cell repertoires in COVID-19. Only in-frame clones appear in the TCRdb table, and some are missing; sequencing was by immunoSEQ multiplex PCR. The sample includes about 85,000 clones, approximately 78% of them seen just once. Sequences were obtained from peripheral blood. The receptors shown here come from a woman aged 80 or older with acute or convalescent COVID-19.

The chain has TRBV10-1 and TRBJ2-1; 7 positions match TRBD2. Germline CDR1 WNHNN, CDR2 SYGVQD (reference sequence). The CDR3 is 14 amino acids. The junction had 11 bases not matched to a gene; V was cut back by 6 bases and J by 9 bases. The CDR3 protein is CASSLGTIGREQFF. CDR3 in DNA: TGCGCCAGCAGCCTCGGGACTATCGGTCGTGAGCAGTTCTTC.

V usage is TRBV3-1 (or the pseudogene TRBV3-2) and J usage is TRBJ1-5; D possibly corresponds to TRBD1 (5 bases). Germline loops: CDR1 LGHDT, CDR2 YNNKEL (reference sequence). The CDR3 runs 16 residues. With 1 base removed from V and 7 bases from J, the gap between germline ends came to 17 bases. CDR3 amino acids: CASSQAGVRGKQPQHF. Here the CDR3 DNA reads TGTGCCAGCAGCCAAGCGGGGGTTAGGGGAAAACAGCCCCAGCATTTT.